The subject of this entry is one T cell receptor beta chain. Healthy bone marrow donors supplied every sample. The sample is drawn from a study of cytomegalovirus exposure and HLA in healthy donors. Trimming cost V 6 bases and J 6 bases; bases outside gene matches: 18. The CDR3 totals 17 residues. Germline CDR1 SGHTA, CDR2 FQGNSA. Amplification used 60 Vbeta primers and 13 Jbeta primers. The data were produced by immunoSEQ multiplex PCR, yet TCRdb's version contains in-frame clones alone and is incomplete. The sample holds about 100,000 clones, 75% seen once. This chain joins TRBV7-2 and TRBJ2-3; the match to TRBD1 covers 7 bases. Sequenced material: PBMCs. This receptor was taken from a man between 45 and 60 years old in good health and CMV-seronegative. CDR3 DNA: TGTGCCAGCAGAGCGAAGGGGGCACCCACGGGCAGGGATACGCAGTATTTT. Protein sequence: CASRAKGAPTGRDTQYF.